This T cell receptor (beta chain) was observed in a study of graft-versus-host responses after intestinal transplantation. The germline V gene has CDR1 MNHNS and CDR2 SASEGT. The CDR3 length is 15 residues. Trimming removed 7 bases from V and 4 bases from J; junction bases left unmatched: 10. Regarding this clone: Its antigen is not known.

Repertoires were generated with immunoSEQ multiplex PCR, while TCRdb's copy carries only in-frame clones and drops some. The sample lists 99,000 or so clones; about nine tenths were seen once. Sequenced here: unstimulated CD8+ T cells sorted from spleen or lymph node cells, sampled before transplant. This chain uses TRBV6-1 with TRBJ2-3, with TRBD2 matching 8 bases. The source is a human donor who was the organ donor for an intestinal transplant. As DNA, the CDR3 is TGTGCCAGCAATCGATTAGCGGGGCCCCCAGATACGCAGTATTTT. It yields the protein CASNRLAGPPDTQYF.